The rows below give T cell receptor beta chains drawn from one sample of a study of OX40 agonist ivuxolimab in advanced cancers. Data came from immunoSEQ multiplex PCR; TCRdb stores just in-frame clones and leaves some out. The sample lists about 51,000 clones; approximately 91% were seen once. The starting material was CD4+ or CD8+ T cells sorted from blood, obtained in a trial of the OX40 agonist ivuxolimab. These TCRs come from an adult with an advanced solid tumor such as melanoma, head and neck, liver or kidney cancer. CDR3s include the opening cysteine and the closing phenylalanine or tryptophan. A D gene is named only where the DNA matches it firmly. Clone size is shown for a subset of rows, as once, few, many or a class of expanded clone.

v_gene	j_gene	d_gene	abundance	CDR3aa	CDR3nt
TRBV18	TRBJ2-7	-	once	CASSPQVVGEWDEQYF	TGTGCCAGCTCACCACAAGTGGTCGGGGAATGGGACGAGCAGTACTTC
TRBV5-1	TRBJ1-1	-	-	CASSLSTLEGGTEAFF	TGCGCCAGCAGCTTGTCCACACTTGAAGGGGGCACTGAAGCTTTCTTT
TRBV7-6	TRBJ2-5	-	-	CASRTGETQYF	TGTGCCAGCCGGACCGGGGAGACCCAGTACTTC
TRBV2	TRBJ2-3	TRBD1	-	CASRGQGGADTQYF	TGTGCCAGCAGGGGACAGGGAGGGGCAGATACGCAGTATTTT
TRBV14	TRBJ2-1	TRBD1	-	CASSTGGSYNEQFF	TGTGCCAGCAGCACAGGGGGCTCCTACAATGAGCAGTTCTTC
TRBV4-2	TRBJ1-5	-	-	CASSQEGGVGQPQHF	TGTGCCAGCAGCCAAGAAGGAGGGGTCGGTCAGCCCCAGCATTTT
TRBV7-9	TRBJ2-3	-	-	CASSPGGAGESDF	TGTGCCAGCAGCCCCGGGGGAGCGGGTGAGTCGGATTTT
TRBV28	TRBJ1-2	-	-	CASRGSETGVSFYGYTF	TGTGCCAGCAGAGGCTCAGAGACAGGCGTTTCTTTTTATGGCTACACCTTC
TRBV6-5	TRBJ1-2	TRBD1	-	CASSYSDRVDGYTF	TGTGCCAGCAGTTACTCGGACAGGGTCGATGGCTACACCTTC
TRBV7-3	TRBJ1-5	-	-	CASSLNSVVGYPTSNQPQHF	TGTGCCAGCAGCTTAAATTCCGTGGTGGGGTATCCCACGAGCAATCAGCCCCAGCATTTT
TRBV2	TRBJ1-5	-	-	CASSVEDQPQHF	TGTGCCAGCAGTGTTGAAGATCAGCCCCAGCATTTT
TRBV4-2	TRBJ2-1	-	-	CASSQKKRAQEQFF	TGTGCCAGCAGCCAGAAAAAACGGGCCCAGGAGCAGTTCTTC
TRBV5-4	TRBJ2-7	-	-	CASSSGTTYEQYF	TGTGCCAGCAGCTCCGGGACAACCTACGAGCAGTACTTC
TRBV10-3	TRBJ1-1	-	-	CAITGQRHLNTEAFF	TGTGCCATCACAGGCCAAAGGCACTTGAACACTGAAGCTTTCTTT
TRBV5-6	TRBJ1-4	TRBD1	-	CASSLGPQGGLFF	TGTGCCAGCAGCTTGGGGCCCCAGGGGGGACTGTTTTTT
TRBV5-1	TRBJ2-3	TRBD2	-	CASSPQPSGSTDTQYF	TGCGCCAGCAGCCCGCAACCTAGCGGGAGCACAGATACGCAGTATTTT
TRBV4-1	TRBJ2-7	-	-	CASSQDQGREQYF	TGCGCCAGCAGCCAAGATCAAGGGAGGGAGCAGTACTTC
TRBV7-3	TRBJ2-5	TRBD2	-	CASSPASGQETQYF	TGTGCCAGCAGCCCGGCTAGCGGACAAGAGACCCAGTACTTC
TRBV28	TRBJ2-5	-	-	CASSFSQQETQYF	TGTGCCAGCAGTTTTTCACAGCAAGAGACCCAGTACTTC
TRBV7-3	TRBJ2-1	-	-	CASSLVPGSEQFF	TGTGCCAGCAGCTTAGTCCCGGGCTCAGAGCAGTTCTTC
TRBV28	TRBJ1-4	-	few	CATTRPPTEKLFF	TGTGCCACCACGAGGCCTCCTACTGAAAAACTGTTTTTT
TRBV5-6	TRBJ2-7	-	-	CASSSSIEQYF	TGTGCCAGCAGTTCCAGTATCGAGCAGTACTTC
TRBV7-9	TRBJ2-5	-	-	CASSFWGDQFGTQYF	TGTGCCAGCAGCTTCTGGGGGGACCAATTTGGGACCCAGTACTTC
TRBV18	TRBJ2-5	TRBD2	-	CASSPPGGAETQYF	TGTGCCAGCTCACCACCCGGGGGGGCCGAGACCCAGTACTTC
TRBV5-1	TRBJ2-2	TRBD1	medium-sized	CASSLVGGDTGELFF	TGCGCCAGCAGCTTGGTAGGGGGCGACACCGGGGAGCTGTTTTTT
TRBV7-9	TRBJ2-1	-	-	CASSENSGSGEQFF	TGTGCCAGCAGCGAAAATTCTGGGTCAGGAGAGCAGTTCTTC
TRBV6-1	TRBJ1-4	-	-	CASSEAPGGYEKLFF	TGTGCCAGCAGTGAAGCGCCGGGCGGGTATGAAAAACTGTTTTTT
TRBV6-5	TRBJ1-2	TRBD1	-	CASSSGTAGYTF	TGTGCCAGCAGTTCCGGGACAGCTGGCTACACCTTC
TRBV18	TRBJ2-1	TRBD2	-	CASSPIGTSGGEQFF	TGTGCCAGCTCACCGATCGGGACTAGCGGAGGGGAGCAGTTCTTC
TRBV4-2	TRBJ2-1	TRBD1	-	CASLGDRGGSKSYNEQFF	TGTGCCAGCCTCGGGGACAGGGGGGGTTCTAAAAGCTACAATGAGCAGTTCTTC
TRBV29-1	TRBJ2-4	-	-	CSVQGAGNIQYF	TGCAGCGTTCAAGGGGCGGGAAACATTCAGTACTTC
TRBV28	TRBJ2-1	TRBD2	-	CASSLTGTRIGYNEQFF	TGTGCCAGCAGTCTTACGGGGACTAGGATAGGTTACAATGAGCAGTTCTTC
TRBV7-6	TRBJ2-3	-	-	CASSLALTSTDTQYF	TGTGCCAGCAGCTTAGCCCTAACTAGCACAGATACGCAGTATTTT
TRBV5-1	TRBJ1-3	-	-	CASSLNPSGSGNTIYF	TGCGCCAGCAGCTTGAACCCCTCGGGGTCTGGAAACACCATATATTTT
TRBV9	TRBJ2-5	-	-	CASSVGTVSGETQYF	TGTGCCAGCAGCGTAGGAACAGTCTCAGGCGAAACCCAGTACTTC